This T cell receptor (beta chain) was observed in a study of blood T cell repertoires in COVID-19. About the study: PBMCs, B-cell-depleted T cells, or T cells provided the cDNA or gDNA that made up the material.

V was trimmed by 4 bases and J by 3 bases, leaving 7 bases between them. Per germline, CDR1 GTSNPN and CDR2 SVGIG (reference sequence). The CDR3 has 12 amino acids. Profiling relied on immunoSEQ multiplex PCR, and the TCRdb table lists in-frame clones only, not all of them. The repertoire has 180,000 or so clones, 89% of them found once; the top ten carry about 7%. This sequence originates from a man aged 35 to 55 with acute or convalescent COVID-19. Sequencing was performed on peripheral blood. The rearrangement uses TRBV30 and TRBJ2-1, with D possibly being TRBD2 (5 bases). Written as DNA, the CDR3 is TGTGCCTGGAAACTAGACTACAATGAGCAGTTCTTC. Its protein is CAWKLDYNEQFF.